Shown below are 25 T cell receptor beta chains from a single sample sequenced in a study of CD8 T cells in ankylosing spondylitis. One entry per CDR3 protein, called by TCRdb with MiXCR from the 5' RACE reads. The sample includes some 240,000 distinct CDR3 sequences, 20% to 30% of them seen just once. Material: blood, either unsorted or a sorted T cell fraction (not recorded which). Source of these receptors: a male donor with ankylosing spondylitis or in good health (not recorded which).

This clonotype has a count of ten or more. This chain connects TRBV12-3 or TRBV12-4 to TRBJ2-2, with D perhaps assigned TRBD1 or TRBD2 (5 bases each). The length of the CDR3 is 13 residues. V shed 5 bases and J shed 6 bases, with 10 bases lying between them. The CDR3 coding sequence is TGTGCCAGCAGTCTCGGGGCCCCCGGGGAGCTGTTTTTT. It codes for CASSLGAPGELFF.

V and J are TRBV29-1 and TRBJ2-1; tentatively, D is TRBD2 (5 bases). The CDR3 has 13 amino acids. V was shortened by 6 bases and J by 3 bases, with 12 bases between the two germline ends. Germline loops: CDR1 SQVTM, CDR2 ANQGSEA. CDR3 sequence: CSVVQRSYNEQFF. The CDR3 bases are TGCAGCGTCGTCCAGCGGAGCTACAATGAGCAGTTCTTC.

This clonotype was seen many times. The V gene is TRBV5-1, the J gene TRBJ2-1; 7 bases match TRBD2. The CDR3 has 16 amino acids. CDR1 and CDR2 (germline): SGHRS, YFSETQ. The V segment lost 4 bases and the J segment 1 base; nucleotides outside the gene matches: 8. CDR3 nucleotides: TGCGCCAGCAGCCCCCTCCCTAGCGGATCCTACAATGAGCAGTTCTTC. Amino acid sequence: CASSPLPSGSYNEQFF.

The chain links TRBV20-1 to TRBJ1-4; the D is unclear. The V and J ends lost 1 base and 0 bases respectively, with 6 bases between them. Per the germline V gene, CDR1 is DFQATT and CDR2 is SNEGSKA (reference sequence). The CDR3 is made up of 14 amino acids. The DNA for the CDR3 is TGCAGTGCTAGAGGCCCGGCAACTAATGAAAAACTGTTTTTT. Encoded protein: CSARGPATNEKLFF.

This clonotype has ten or more counts. The chain combines TRBV29-1 with TRBJ1-2, with D perhaps matching TRBD1 (5 bases). CDR1 is SQVTM and CDR2 is ANQGSEA in the germline V gene. V dropped 1 base and J dropped 7 bases, with 13 bases sitting between them. The CDR3 spans 13 residues. In DNA, the CDR3 is TGCAGCGTTGAAGTATCCGGGGGTGCTGGCTACACCTTC. Encoded protein: CSVEVSGGAGYTF.

The chain is built from TRBV12-3 or TRBV12-4 and TRBJ1-2, with D unresolved. V lost 4 bases to trimming and J lost 10 bases, with 13 bases between them. The CDR3 covers 12 residues. The CDR3 DNA reads TGTGCCAGCAGTTCCGGGCCAAATCCCTACACCTTC. Amino acid sequence: CASSSGPNPYTF.

The sample holds many counts of this clonotype. The chain is built from TRBV29-1 and TRBJ2-7; possibly TRBD1 for D (6 bases). The V and J ends lost 7 bases and 5 bases respectively, with 15 bases between them. The CDR3 consists of 12 residues. Germline CDR1 and CDR2: SQVTM and ANQGSEA. The CDR3 DNA reads TGCAGCGGCCTACAGGGCCCCAACGAGCAGTACTTC. Its protein is CSGLQGPNEQYF.

In its sample, this clonotype was seen once. V usage is TRBV28 and J usage is TRBJ2-7, with 8 positions matching TRBD1. With 5 bases clipped from V and 5 bases from J, the junction kept 17 bases outside the gene matches. The CDR3 extends over 17 amino acids. The germline gives CDR1 MDHEN, CDR2 SYDVKM. In nucleotides, the CDR3 is TGTGCCAGCAGTGGGTTCGGAAGGACAGGGAAGGTCCACGAGCAGTACTTC. Protein product: CASSGFGRTGKVHEQYF.

This clonotype was seen a few times. The chain has TRBV24-1 and TRBJ1-5; a weak D match, TRBD1 (5 bases). Germline CDR1 is KGHDR and CDR2 is SFDVKD. V lost 4 bases, J lost 4 bases, and 10 bases lay in between. CDR3 length: 14 amino acids. The CDR3 nucleotides read TGTGCCACCAGTGAGGCGGGGCGTAATCAGCCCCAGCATTTT. Its protein is CATSEAGRNQPQHF.

The chain employs TRBV29-1 and TRBJ2-3; 11 bases line up with TRBD2. The trim removed 7 bases at V and 7 bases at J, leaving 10 bases unmatched. CDR3 size: 14 residues. The germline CDR1 and CDR2 sequences are SQVTM and ANQGSEA. CDR3 in amino acids: CSAPIAGGENTQYF. The CDR3 coding sequence is TGCAGCGCCCCTATAGCGGGGGGGGAAAATACGCAGTATTTT.

Turning to this clonotype: One end of the junction varies from germline; a read error may be responsible. This sequence joins TRBV20-1 and TRBJ2-3, with D perhaps matching TRBD2 (5 bases). Germline V gives CDR1 DFQATT, CDR2 SNEGSKA (reference sequence). This CDR3 comprises 18 residues. The CDR3, as DNA: TGCTGTGCTAGAGATCTAAGTAGGGTAGCGTTAAGCACAGATACGCAGTATTTT. Translating it yields CCARDLSRVALSTDTQYF.

The CDR3 loop reads CASSWGQGDTIYF. The CDR3, as DNA: TGTGCCAGCAGCTGGGGACAGGGGGACACCATATATTTT. The chain joins TRBV13 to TRBJ1-3; 11 bases agree with TRBD1. The germline V gene encodes CDR1 PRHDT and CDR2 FYEKMQ (reference sequence). V trimming: 4 bases; J trimming: 8 bases; junction bases outside the gene matches: 1. This CDR3 region has 13 residues.

This clonotype was detected only a few times. The gene calls are TRBV15 and TRBJ1-6; no clear D. Looked up from germline, CDR1 is LNHNV and CDR2 is YYDKDF (reference sequence). Trimming removed 3 bases from V and 7 bases from J, with 16 bases in between. This CDR3 region has 16 residues. CDR3 residues: CATSSGLDMGNSPLHF. The CDR3 DNA is TGTGCCACCAGCAGTGGTCTTGACATGGGGAATTCACCCCTCCACTTT.

The table lists this clonotype with a count of one. This chain links TRBV29-1 with TRBJ2-1; D might be TRBD2 (7 bases). Trimming removed 4 bases at V and 6 bases at J, with 13 bases between. This CDR3 region has 13 residues. Per germline, CDR1 SQVTM and CDR2 ANQGSEA. CDR3 DNA sequence: TGCAGCGTTGTAGGTGGGGGGGCCAATGAGCAGTTCTTC. It encodes CSVVGGGANEQFF.

This clonotype was observed a handful of times. The chain is built from TRBV7-9 and TRBJ2-7; maybe TRBD2 (6 bases). Deletions cut 6 bases from V and 3 bases from J, with 12 bases between. Germline lookup yields CDR1 SEHNR and CDR2 FQNEAQ (reference sequence). This CDR3 has 13 amino acids. As DNA, the CDR3 is TGTGCCAGCAGTCGCTGGGGGGACTACGAGCAGTACTTC. Amino acids: CASSRWGDYEQYF. The complete variable domain, with remaining parts taken from reference TRBV7-9 and TRBJ2-7, reads DTGVSQNPRHKITKRGQNVTFRCDPISEHNRLYWYRQTLGQGPEFLTYFQNEAQLEKSRLLSDRFSAERPKGSFSTLEIQRTEQGDSAMYLCASSRWGDYEQYFGPGTRLTVT.

This rearrangement joins TRBV6-1 to TRBJ2-7; TRBD2 aligns across 7 bases. The CDR3 covers 15 residues. With V trimmed by 3 bases and J by 3 bases, 8 bases remained unmatched. Germline values: CDR1 MNHNS, CDR2 SASEGT. The DNA for the CDR3 is TGTGCCAGCAGTGAGGTGTACGGGGGGAACTACGAGCAGTACTTC. It is translated as CASSEVYGGNYEQYF.

This clonotype appeared once. This chain uses TRBV12-3 or TRBV12-4 with TRBJ1-2; tentative D call: TRBD1 (6 bases). The CDR3 extends over 13 amino acids. Trimming shortened V by 8 bases and J by 7 bases, and 17 bases separated the two germline ends. The CDR3 is CASASQGWGGYTF. The CDR3, as DNA: TGTGCCAGCGCCTCACAGGGTTGGGGTGGCTACACCTTC.

The rearrangement joins TRBV20-1 to TRBJ2-3, with a possible D match to TRBD1 (6 bases). The V end was cut by 1 base, the J end by 5 bases, with 19 bases between. Per germline, CDR1 DFQATT and CDR2 SNEGSKA (reference sequence). The CDR3 spans 16 residues. In DNA form, the CDR3 reads TGCAGTGCTAGAGTTTCCCGTGGGACATGGGTAGATACGCAGTATTTT. Its protein is CSARVSRGTWVDTQYF.

This chain connects TRBV6-1 to TRBJ2-1; TRBD1 might be the D (5 bases). Trimming left V 4 bases short and J 0 bases short, with 10 bases between. The germline CDR1 and CDR2 sequences are MNHNS and SASEGT. CDR3 length: 15 amino acids. The CDR3 loop is CASSGGPSSYNEQFF. CDR3 sequence (DNA): TGTGCCAGCAGTGGGGGCCCGAGCTCCTACAATGAGCAGTTCTTC.

The sample holds a few counts of this clonotype. The chain uses TRBV20-1 and TRBJ1-3; 8 nucleotides line up with TRBD1. This CDR3 region has 15 residues. Germline V gene lookup returns CDR1 DFQATT and CDR2 SNEGSKA (reference sequence). Losses at the gene ends were 6 bases for V and 4 bases for J; bases not matched to a gene: 11. CDR3 DNA: TGCAGTGCCCTACCCCCAGGGGGCTACGGAAACACCATATATTTT. Translated: CSALPPGGYGNTIYF.

The V call is TRBV20-1, the J call TRBJ2-7; a possible D gene is TRBD2 (6 bases). The V end was cut by 1 base, the J end by 2 bases, with 12 bases between. The CDR3 has 14 amino acids. Germline-derived CDR1 and CDR2 are DFQATT and SNEGSKA (reference sequence). This CDR3 reads CSARGNGGAYEQYF. CDR3 coding DNA: TGCAGTGCTAGAGGGAACGGGGGTGCCTACGAGCAGTACTTC.

This clonotype was observed many times. V gene TRBV5-6 combines with J gene TRBJ2-2, with a weak D call TRBD2 (5 bases). The CDR3 runs to 16 residues. Trimming stripped 0 bases from V and 4 bases from J, with 13 bases between. Germline V gene data show CDR1 as SGHDT and CDR2 as YYEEEE. CDR3: CASSLVAADGTGELFF. The CDR3 region has the DNA TGTGCCAGCAGCTTGGTAGCAGCGGATGGCACCGGGGAGCTGTTTTTT.

In DNA form, the CDR3 reads TGTGCCAGCAGCTTGGTCGGGGTAGAAGGGTCAGATACGCAGTATTTT. Residues: CASSLVGVEGSDTQYF. This chain joins TRBV5-6 and TRBJ2-3; possibly TRBD2 for D (5 bases). The CDR3 has 16 residues. Per germline, CDR1 SGHDT and CDR2 YYEEEE. Trimming shortened V by 0 bases and J by 4 bases, and 15 bases separated the two germline ends.

The chain recombines TRBV6-1 with TRBJ2-2; 9 positions agree with TRBD2. The germline V gene has CDR1 MNHNS and CDR2 SASEGT. The CDR3 loop spans 16 amino acids. J gave up 2 bases and V 7 bases, and 8 bases lay outside the gene matches. This chain's CDR3 is CASKLRGGLNTGELFF. CDR3 nucleotide sequence: TGTGCCAGCAAGCTGCGGGGGGGCCTAAACACCGGGGAGCTGTTTTTT.

The chain employs TRBV6-5 and TRBJ1-6; weak D call: TRBD1 (5 bases). The CDR3 sequence is 15 residues long. The V end lost 4 bases, the J end lost 9 bases, and 16 bases lay between the germline ends. CDR1 is MNHEY and CDR2 is SVGAGI in the germline V gene. The CDR3 is CASSFGTDRGSPLHF. CDR3 coding DNA: TGTGCCAGCAGTTTCGGGACGGATCGGGGTTCACCCCTCCACTTT.